A single TCR beta chain is shown here with its context. Its matching antigen is unknown. This CDR3 comprises 14 residues. Germline V gives CDR1 SGHAT, CDR2 FQNNGV. Authors of the study amplified TCR beta CDR3 regions from RNA transcripts. The study used the HTBI primer set for a first-round RT-PCR of the TCR CDR3. In TCRdb, the multiplex PCR reads were re-called with MiXCR into one record per CDR3 protein. The table has roughly 500,000 distinct CDR3 sequences, 46% seen once; the top ten hold around 20%. The sample comes from a study of T cells in Graves' hyperthyroidism and ophthalmopathy. Study results and limitations: The blood repertoire included most of the expanded thyroid clonotypes above 0.001. It was a median approximately six months before onset that the model predicted ophthalmopathy.

Lactation, pregnancy, other autoimmune disease or uncontrolled infection excluded patients. Diagnosing involved the use of clinical symptoms, serum thyroxine and TRAb, thyroid ultrasound and orbital computed tomography. The origin of this receptor is an adult woman with Graves' disease, either hyperthyroidism or ophthalmopathy (not recorded which). This chain joins TRBV11-2 and TRBJ2-7; weak D call: TRBD1 (6 bases). Sequenced input: peripheral blood or thyroid tissue (not recorded which). Here the CDR3 DNA reads TGTGCTAGACCCCCGGAGACAGGAGGTTACGAGCAGTACTTC. It translates to CARPPETGGYEQYF.